This passage covers 31 T cell receptor beta chains from one sample sequenced in a study of neurological immune-mediated disorders. TCRdb itself ran the 5' RACE reads through MiXCR, one entry per CDR3 protein. The sample has tens of thousands of distinct CDR3 sequences; around 2.5% are singletons. What was sequenced was PBMCs. The receptors stem from a middle-aged man with multiple sclerosis.

This clonotype turned up a few times. Possible read error: a much larger clone is one base away. This chain links TRBV11-3 with TRBJ2-5; TRBD2 is a possible D gene (7 bases). This CDR3 spans 15 amino acids. CDR1 is SGHNT, CDR2 YENEEA, per germline. V lost 5 bases, J lost 9 bases, and 22 bases lay in between. CDR3 loop: CASSPRTRGGAAQYF. CDR3 bases: TGTGCCAGCAGCCCTCGGACTAGAGGGGGAGCAGCCCAGTACTTC.

This clonotype was detected many times. The chain combines TRBV5-1 with TRBJ2-7; D uncertain. The CDR3 contains 14 residues. CDR1 SGHRS and CDR2 YFSETQ come from the germline V gene. V gave up 7 bases and J gave up 3 bases, with 17 bases separating them. This CDR3 reads CASRQAQQYYEQYF. The CDR3 DNA is TGCGCCAGCCGACAAGCCCAACAGTACTACGAGCAGTACTTC.

This clonotype was detected ten times or more. The chain joins TRBV15 to TRBJ1-1, with 10 bases identical to TRBD1. The junction had 7 bases not matched to a gene; V was cut back by 3 bases and J by 3 bases. Germline assignment: CDR1 LNHNV and CDR2 YYDKDF (reference sequence). CDR3 size: 16 residues. CDR3 amino acids: CATSSRRTGGDTEAFF. CDR3 nucleotides: TGTGCCACCAGCAGTCGTCGGACAGGGGGGGACACTGAAGCTTTCTTT.

This clonotype appeared a few times. Mismatch with germline at one junction end may stem from a read error. This rearrangement joins TRBV5-1 to TRBJ1-6; TRBD1 agrees at 10 bases. There are 19 residues in the CDR3. CDR1 is SGHRS and CDR2 is YFSETQ in the germline V gene. In DNA form, the CDR3 reads TGCGCCAGCAGCTTGTCCATAACCCACTCCGGGACAGGGGATTCACCCCTCAACTTT. Translation: CASSLSITHSGTGDSPLNF.

This clonotype was seen repeatedly, ten times or more. V and J are TRBV9 and TRBJ2-3; tentatively, D is TRBD1 (5 bases). Germline loops: CDR1 SGDLS, CDR2 YYNGEE. The V gene lost 3 bases and the J gene lost 3 bases, with 17 bases spanning the gap. The CDR3 runs to 16 residues. CDR3 coding DNA: TGTGCCAGCAGCGGTCCGAGAGACAGAAAAACAGATACGCAGTATTTT. Its protein is CASSGPRDRKTDTQYF. The full variable domain, rest sourced from reference TRBV9 and TRBJ2-3, is DSGVTQTPKHLITATGQRVTLRCSPRSGDLSVYWYQQSLDQGLQFLIQYYNGEERAKGNILERFSAQQFPDLHSELNLSSLELGDSALYFCASSGPRDRKTDTQYFGPGTRLTVL.

This clonotype was found many times. The chain's CDR3 is CASSWDPGLPEQYF. The CDR3 DNA follows: TGTGCCAGCAGCTGGGACCCAGGTCTACCCGAGCAGTACTTC. This chain connects TRBV11-2 to TRBJ2-7; D possibly uses TRBD1 or TRBD2 (5 bases each). CDR1 and CDR2 from the germline V gene are SGHAT and FQNNGV. V lost 4 bases and J lost 6, with 16 bases in between. The CDR3 contains 14 residues. Complete variable domain (other parts from reference TRBV11-2 and TRBJ2-7): EAGVAQSPRYKIIEKRQSVAFWCNPISGHATLYWYQQILGQGPKLLIQFQNNGVVDDSQLPKDRFSAERLKGVDSTLKIQPAKLEDSAVYLCASSWDPGLPEQYFGPGTRLTVT.

There are many counts of this clonotype. This rearrangement joins TRBV5-1 to TRBJ1-2; possible D gene TRBD1, 5 bases. The length of the CDR3 is 14 residues. CDR1 is SGHRS, CDR2 YFSETQ, per germline. The V and J ends lost 2 bases and 2 bases respectively, with 10 bases between them. Here the CDR3 DNA reads TGCGCCAGCAGCTTTTTGGGACCAAACTATGGCTACACCTTC. Amino acid sequence: CASSFLGPNYGYTF.

The rearrangement joins TRBV20-1 to TRBJ1-4, with D possibly TRBD1 on 6 matching bases. This CDR3 contains 15 residues. CDR1 and CDR2 (germline): DFQATT, SNEGSKA (reference sequence). Trimming took off 5 bases at V and 0 bases at J, with 13 bases between the two ends. This chain's CDR3 is CSALTGGATNEKLFF. The CDR3 DNA sequence: TGCAGTGCTTTAACGGGGGGCGCAACTAATGAAAAACTGTTTTTT.

Regarding this clonotype: A much larger clone sits a single nucleotide away, making a read error possible. The chain has TRBV20-1 and TRBJ1-2; D is uncertain. Germline lookup yields CDR1 DFQATT and CDR2 SNEGSKA (reference sequence). V lost 5 bases and J lost 4, with 11 bases in between. CDR3 length equals 12 residues. The CDR3 nucleotides read TGCAGTGCTGGCGGGAAGGGCTATGGCTACACCTTC. As protein: CSAGGKGYGYTF.

This clonotype came up many times. V is TRBV7-2 and J is TRBJ2-5, with D tentatively TRBD2 (6 bases). V was trimmed by 3 bases and J by 6 bases, leaving 14 bases between them. The CDR3 loop spans 14 amino acids. The V gene's germline CDR1 is SGHTA and CDR2 FQGNSA. The CDR3 region is CASSLNRGGKTQYF. In DNA, the CDR3 is TGTGCCAGCAGCTTGAACCGGGGAGGAAAGACCCAGTACTTC.

This clonotype was detected ten times or more. The gene calls are TRBV27 and TRBJ2-1, with D perhaps TRBD1 or TRBD2 (5 bases each). The CDR3 loop spans 16 amino acids. The germline V gene encodes CDR1 MNHEY and CDR2 SMNVEV (reference sequence). The ends were cut back, 2 bases at V and 10 bases at J, with 21 bases in the middle. The chain's CDR3 is CASSLIGRTRWGEQFF. CDR3 DNA sequence: TGTGCCAGCAGTTTAATCGGCCGGACCCGCTGGGGGGAGCAGTTCTTC.

Many counts were recorded for this clonotype. The rearrangement links TRBV21-1 to TRBJ2-7; the table gives TRBD1 as D, unverified against the DNA. TRBV21-1 is designated a pseudogene. CDR3 length equals 16 residues. The CDR3 DNA reads as TGTGCCAGCAGCAAAATACCAGGGCGGCGGGTCTACGAGCAGTACTTC. Protein product: CASSKIPGRRVYEQYF.

This clonotype was seen ten or more times. This chain links TRBV6-2 or TRBV6-3 with TRBJ1-2; unclear D gene. CDR1 and CDR2 (germline): MNHEY, SVGEGT. The CDR3 consists of 15 residues. V was clipped by 8 bases and J by 2 bases, with 18 bases between them. The CDR3 spells CASSYRLGVNYGYTF. The CDR3 DNA reads as TGTGCCAGCTCATACCGACTGGGAGTGAACTATGGCTACACCTTC.

This clonotype came up many times. The chain uses TRBV11-2 and TRBJ2-2; no clear D. Per germline, CDR1 SGHAT and CDR2 FQNNGV. Trimming removed 6 bases at V and 2 bases at J, with 10 bases between. The CDR3 length is 14 residues. The CDR3 DNA reads TGTGCCAGCAGTTATACCAGAAACACCGGGGAGCTGTTTTTT. This sequence encodes CASSYTRNTGELFF.

Ten or more counts support this clonotype. The genes are TRBV3-1 and TRBJ1-4; D perhaps matches TRBD1 (6 bases). Germline lookup yields CDR1 LGHDT and CDR2 YNNKEL (reference sequence). V lost 1 base, J lost 7 bases, and 13 bases lay in between. The CDR3 consists of 15 residues. The CDR3 loop is CASSQVAGAGEKLFF. The CDR3 DNA sequence: TGTGCCAGCAGCCAAGTCGCAGGGGCCGGTGAAAAACTGTTTTTT. Full variable domain (outside the CDR3, taken from reference TRBV3-1 and TRBJ1-4): DTAVSQTPKYLVTQMGNDKSIKCEQNLGHDTMYWYKQDSKKFLKIMFSYNNKELIINETVPNRFSPKSPDKAHLNLHINSLELGDSAVYFCASSQVAGAGEKLFFGSGTQLSVL.

This clonotype was picked up many times. The V gene is TRBV7-2, the J gene TRBJ2-7; D perhaps matches TRBD2 (5 bases). The CDR3 is 13 residues long. The V end lost 5 bases, the J end lost 6 bases, and 14 bases lay between the germline ends. CDR1 and CDR2 from the germline V gene are SGHTA and FQGNSA. The CDR3 loop reads CASSQGRKVEQYF. The CDR3 coding sequence is TGTGCCAGCAGCCAAGGGAGAAAAGTCGAGCAGTACTTC. The full variable domain, completed using reference TRBV7-2 and TRBJ2-7, is GAGVSQSPSNKVTEKGKDVELRCDPISGHTALYWYRQSLGQGLEFLIYFQGNSAPDKSGLPSDRFSAERTGGSVSTLTIQRTQQEDSAVYLCASSQGRKVEQYFGPGTRLTVT.

To note about this clonotype: This may arise from a read error, as a much more abundant clone is one base away. The chain combines TRBV4-2 with TRBJ2-3, with D perhaps given as TRBD1 or TRBD2 (5 bases each). This CDR3 is 13 amino acids long. CDR1 is LGHNA and CDR2 is YNFKEQ in the germline V gene. The V end lost 3 bases, the J end lost 9 bases, and 13 bases lay between the germline ends. The CDR3 DNA sequence: TGTGCCAGCAGCCAGAGTACCCGGGACACGCAGTATTTT. It encodes CASSQSTRDTQYF.

This clonotype was seen a handful of times. Being one base from a much bigger clone, this may be a read error. The chain employs TRBV20-1 and TRBJ2-3; TRBD2 is a possible D gene (5 bases). The V gene lost 4 bases and the J gene lost 2 bases, with 7 bases spanning the gap. This CDR3 spans 12 amino acids. Germline V gene data show CDR1 as DFQATT and CDR2 as SNEGSKA (reference sequence). The CDR3 region is CSAIGNTDTQYF. The CDR3 DNA reads TGCAGTGCTATCGGGAACACAGATACGCAGTATTTT.

This clonotype has a count of ten or more. The chain couples TRBV15 to TRBJ1-1; 7 positions match TRBD1. The CDR3 totals 14 residues. The V segment lost 3 bases and the J segment 6 bases; nucleotides outside the gene matches: 7. Germline CDR1 and CDR2: LNHNV and YYDKDF (reference sequence). This chain's CDR3 is CATSREDRPSEAFF. The CDR3 DNA follows: TGTGCCACCAGCAGGGAGGACAGGCCTTCTGAAGCTTTCTTT.

This clonotype was seen ten or more times. The J gene is TRBJ2-5, the V gene TRBV14; 8 bases agree with TRBD2. The CDR3 loop spans 15 amino acids. CDR1 and CDR2 from the germline V gene are SGHDN and FVKESK. V was pared by 3 bases and J by 4 bases, with 7 bases of the junction left unmatched. CDR3 amino acids: CASSQRGTSRETQYF. CDR3 coding DNA: TGTGCCAGCAGCCAGAGAGGGACTAGTCGAGAGACCCAGTACTTC.

This clonotype appeared many times. The chain recombines TRBV13 with TRBJ2-7; D is unclear. CDR3 size: 14 residues. CDR1 PRHDT and CDR2 FYEKMQ come from the germline V gene (reference sequence). Trimming cost V 4 bases and J 1 base, with 11 bases left between them. CDR3 loop: CASSSAPESYEQYF. The CDR3 DNA sequence: TGTGCCAGCAGCTCGGCGCCGGAGTCCTACGAGCAGTACTTC.

This clonotype was counted many times. The genes are TRBV5-1 and TRBJ1-2, with D unclear. The V end was cut by 5 bases, the J end by 4 bases, with 12 bases between. The CDR3 length is 13 residues. Germline V lookup: CDR1 SGHRS, CDR2 YFSETQ. CDR3 bases: TGCGCCAGCAGTCCGGATCAAACCTATGGCTACACCTTC. Translating gives CASSPDQTYGYTF.

This clonotype was observed many times. A junction boundary mismatches the germline segment, possibly from a read error. The V call is TRBV11-2, the J call TRBJ1-5; possibly TRBD1 for D (6 bases). The CDR3 sequence is 13 residues long. Looked up from germline, CDR1 is SGHAT and CDR2 is FQNNGV. CDR3 protein: CASSLGVGQPQNF. The CDR3 DNA sequence: TGTGCCAGCAGCTTAGGGGTTGGACAGCCCCAGAATTTT.

This clonotype was observed at least ten times. The chain links TRBV5-5 to TRBJ2-1; perhaps TRBD1 as D (5 bases). The germline gives CDR1 SGHKS, CDR2 YYEKEE (reference sequence). The CDR3 spans 12 residues. V lost 0 bases and J lost 7, with 5 bases in between. The CDR3 region is CASSLAGNEQFF. In DNA, the CDR3 is TGTGCCAGCAGCTTGGCAGGGAATGAGCAGTTCTTC.

The chain has TRBV6-5 and TRBJ1-1; D is perhaps TRBD1 (5 bases). The CDR3 contains 15 residues. V lost 6 bases to trimming and J lost 6 bases, with 20 bases between them. Germline V gene lookup returns CDR1 MNHEY and CDR2 SVGAGI. CDR3 DNA: TGTGCCAGCAGGCGCCAAGACCAGGGCCTCCCTGAAGCTTTCTTT. Translation gives CASRRQDQGLPEAFF.

The chain links TRBV7-2 to TRBJ1-2; no clear D gene. This CDR3 comprises 16 residues. V was trimmed by 1 base and J by 2 bases, leaving 14 bases between them. Germline CDR1 SGHTA, CDR2 FQGNSA. This chain's CDR3 is CASSLGYSGKNYGYTF. Written as DNA, the CDR3 is TGTGCCAGCAGCTTAGGATATTCGGGAAAGAACTATGGCTACACCTTC.

At least ten counts were recorded for this clonotype. The DNA for the CDR3 is TGTGCCAGCAGCTTAGGGATTGAGGGCGGAAACACCATATATTTT. It specifies CASSLGIEGGNTIYF. V and J are TRBV7-7 and TRBJ1-3; no firm D call. This CDR3 comprises 15 residues. Trimming removed 1 base from V and 4 bases from J, with 11 bases in between. Germline V gene data show CDR1 as SSHAT and CDR2 as FNYEAQ (reference sequence).

Many counts were recorded for this clonotype. The chain couples TRBV20-1 to TRBJ2-3; 7 nucleotides line up with TRBD2. This CDR3 is 16 amino acids long. Looked up from germline, CDR1 is DFQATT and CDR2 is SNEGSKA (reference sequence). The trim removed 5 bases at V and 0 bases at J, leaving 11 bases unmatched. The CDR3 DNA follows: TGCAGTGCTGCTAGACTTCAGCGGGGAAGCACAGATACGCAGTATTTT. It specifies CSAARLQRGSTDTQYF.

This clonotype was counted many times. The chain has TRBV27 and TRBJ2-7, with TRBD1 matching over 7 bases. J gave up 0 bases and V 6 bases, and 11 bases lay outside the gene matches. The CDR3 runs 16 residues. CDR1 MNHEY and CDR2 SMNVEV come from the germline V gene (reference sequence). CDR3 in DNA: TGTGCCAGCAGCCTCAGCGGACAGGTCCCCTCCTACGAGCAGTACTTC. This codes for CASSLSGQVPSYEQYF.

This clonotype was recorded many times. The CDR3 region is CASHLRQLRMNTEAFF. The CDR3 bases are TGTGCCAGCCACCTTAGACAGCTTCGCATGAACACTGAAGCTTTCTTT. The V call is TRBV6-6, the J call TRBJ1-1; D possibly corresponds to TRBD1 (5 bases). The V and J ends lost 8 bases and 0 bases respectively, with 19 bases between them. This CDR3 is built from 16 residues. CDR1 is MNHNY, CDR2 SVGAGI, per germline (reference sequence).

This clonotype was picked up many times. V and J are TRBV6-2 or TRBV6-3 and TRBJ2-7; D gene uncertain. Germline V gene data show CDR1 as MNHEY and CDR2 as SVGEGT. CDR3 size: 16 residues. V lost 4 bases to trimming and J lost 3 bases, with 19 bases between them. As DNA, the CDR3 is TGTGCCAGCAGTTTATCCCCAGACGATTCCTACTACGAGCAGTACTTC. Its translation: CASSLSPDDSYYEQYF.